The next 28 T cell receptor beta chains were all read from a single sample in a study of T cells expressing NK-cell markers. TCRdb reworked the 5' RACE reads into one entry per CDR3 protein, no DNA. The sample holds about 450,000 distinct CDR3 sequences. The sample comprised blood T cells: a sorted CD56 or NKG2C T cell subset, CD4+ or CD8+ T cells, or bulk PBMC T cells (not recorded which). The receptors come from a woman aged 18 to 75 in good health.

This chain joins TRBV7-2 and TRBJ2-7. The CDR3 runs 15 residues. Germline loops: CDR1 SGHTA, CDR2 FQGNSA. CDR3 region: CASSLWGSISYEQYF. The complete variable domain, with remaining parts taken from reference TRBV7-2 and TRBJ2-7, reads GAGVSQSPSNKVTEKGKDVELRCDPISGHTALYWYRQSLGQGLEFLIYFQGNSAPDKSGLPSDRFSAERTGGSVSTLTIQRTQQEDSAVYLCASSLWGSISYEQYFGPGTRLTVT.

The J gene is TRBJ2-7, the V gene TRBV20-1. Germline V gene data show CDR1 as DFQATT and CDR2 as SNEGSKA (reference sequence). CDR3 size: 11 residues. The CDR3 reads CSARELYEQYF.

V and J are TRBV7-2 and TRBJ2-5; the D call of TRBD1 rests on TCRdb alone, since no DNA is present to check it. This CDR3 is built from 15 residues. Looked up from germline, CDR1 is SGHTA and CDR2 is FQGNSA. The CDR3 reads CASSLGDSWQETQYF.

This chain links TRBV29-1 with TRBJ1-2. Germline V lookup: CDR1 SQVTM, CDR2 ANQGSEA. The length of the CDR3 is 14 residues. The CDR3 sequence is CSVEDLAENYGYTF.

The V gene is TRBV30, the J gene TRBJ2-3; absent DNA, TCRdb's TRBD2 call cannot be checked. CDR3 length: 15 residues. Germline values: CDR1 GTSNPN, CDR2 SVGIG (reference sequence). CDR3 in amino acids: CAWILSGRAKDTQYF.

CDR3 residues: CASSVWTSGTEAFF. The chain carries TRBV9 and TRBJ1-1. This CDR3 has 14 residues. Germline-derived CDR1 and CDR2 are SGDLS and YYNGEE.

The chain employs TRBV4-2 and TRBJ1-1. Germline V lookup: CDR1 LGHNA, CDR2 YNFKEQ. This CDR3 has 12 residues. The CDR3 sequence: CASSQDGVEAFF.

V is TRBV3-1 and J is TRBJ2-3. Germline assignment: CDR1 LGHDT and CDR2 YNNKEL (reference sequence). This CDR3 comprises 15 residues. The CDR3 reads CASSSWPANGDTQYF.

The genes are TRBV12-3 or TRBV12-4 and TRBJ2-1. CDR3 length equals 17 residues. The CDR3 protein is CASSFSGYRGSYNEQFF.

This sequence joins TRBV27 and TRBJ1-1. CDR1 is MNHEY, CDR2 SMNVEV, per germline (reference sequence). The CDR3 is made up of 14 amino acids. The CDR3 spells CASSLRSAATEAFF.

The genes are TRBV20-1 and TRBJ2-1; the TCRdb call, TRBD2, lacks DNA for checking. The CDR3 has 14 residues. In germline, CDR1 is DFQATT, CDR2 SNEGSKA (reference sequence). The CDR3 protein is CSARGVVSYNEQFF.

The chain combines TRBV3-1 with TRBJ2-3; TCRdb's D call, TRBD2, is unchecked because there is no DNA. The germline V gene encodes CDR1 LGHDT and CDR2 YNNKEL (reference sequence). The CDR3 consists of 14 residues. The CDR3 reads CASLKRGGESTQYF.

The chain joins TRBV4-3 to TRBJ1-5. Germline-derived CDR1 and CDR2 are LGHNA and YSLEER. This CDR3 region has 12 residues. This CDR3 is CATQAENQPQHF.

The chain carries TRBV9 and TRBJ2-2; TCRdb lists TRBD1, though no DNA is available to test this call. Germline V CDR1 and CDR2: SGDLS, YYNGEE. The CDR3 loop spans 15 amino acids. The CDR3 region is CASSVQGAGTGELFF.

The V and J genes are TRBV5-5 and TRBJ2-1; TCRdb selects TRBD1, and the lack of DNA leaves this call unchecked. Germline V gene data show CDR1 as SGHKS and CDR2 as YYEKEE (reference sequence). CDR3 size: 17 residues. The chain's CDR3 is CASSRTTGSLVYNEQFF.

CDR3 protein: CASSLRLLGVLTF. The rearrangement joins TRBV28 to TRBJ2-6; no DNA is available, so the TRBD2 call from TCRdb remains unchecked. This CDR3 is built from 13 residues. Germline V CDR1 and CDR2: MDHEN, SYDVKM.

J is TRBJ2-1 and V is TRBV5-6; no DNA is available, so the TRBD2 call from TCRdb remains unchecked. Per the germline V gene, CDR1 is SGHDT and CDR2 is YYEEEE. This CDR3 has 18 amino acids. CDR3 sequence reads: CASSPLGIAGGTNNEQFF.

The V and J genes are TRBV12-3 or TRBV12-4 and TRBJ1-5; TCRdb calls TRBD1, which cannot be checked without DNA. The CDR3 has 14 amino acids. The CDR3 protein is CASSFGQGYQPQHF.

J is TRBJ2-1 and V is TRBV14; the TCRdb D gene call, TRBD1, has no DNA to confirm it. The CDR3 is made up of 15 amino acids. CDR1 and CDR2 from the germline V gene are SGHDN and FVKESK. CDR3 residues: CASSRILRDSNEQFF.

The J gene is TRBJ2-1, the V gene TRBV20-1; TCRdb designates TRBD1, a call that cannot be tested without DNA. Germline CDR1 DFQATT, CDR2 SNEGSKA (reference sequence). CDR3 length: 15 residues. The CDR3 protein is CSAPQGTSSYNEQFF.

This sequence joins TRBV12-3 or TRBV12-4 and TRBJ2-5. The CDR3 totals 14 residues. The CDR3: CASSPVWVGETQYF.

This sequence joins TRBV4-2 and TRBJ1-1; TCRdb's D call, TRBD1, is unchecked because there is no DNA. Germline V gene data show CDR1 as LGHNA and CDR2 as YNFKEQ. The CDR3 length is 16 residues. The CDR3 region is CASSQDGARGSTEAFF.

The chain couples TRBV5-1 to TRBJ2-7; TCRdb's D call of TRBD2 is untestable without DNA. This CDR3 comprises 13 residues. From germline, CDR1 is SGHRS and CDR2 YFSETQ. This CDR3 is CASSLEGLREQYF.

The chain is built from TRBV4-3 and TRBJ2-3. CDR3 size: 14 residues. Germline V CDR1 and CDR2: LGHNA, YSLEER. CDR3 residues: CASSQGTVTDTQYF.

This rearrangement joins TRBV28 to TRBJ2-5; TCRdb picks TRBD1, but there is no DNA to check that call. CDR1 is MDHEN and CDR2 is SYDVKM in the germline V gene. This CDR3 has 15 residues. CDR3 amino acids: CASRGWTGSQETQYF.

The chain combines TRBV10-3 with TRBJ1-4. Germline values: CDR1 ENHRY, CDR2 SYGVKD. This CDR3 contains 14 residues. The CDR3 region is CAISGGGINEKLFF.

This chain uses TRBV12-3 or TRBV12-4 with TRBJ1-1; the D call from TCRdb, TRBD1, cannot be confirmed without DNA. The CDR3 spans 15 residues. The CDR3 sequence is CASSEIQGAGTEAFF.

The chain has TRBV11-2 and TRBJ2-7; the D call from TCRdb, TRBD1, cannot be confirmed without DNA. CDR3 length: 14 amino acids. Germline CDR1 and CDR2: SGHAT and FQNNGV. CDR3 sequence reads: CASSHGTVSYEQYF.